Listed here are 2 T cell receptor beta chains from one sample, sequenced in a study of vaccination effects on CD4 cells after COVID-19. Using viral peptide pools, the ViraFEST assay grew out antigen-specific CD4+ T cells prior to sequencing. After less than 11 days in culture, the CD4+ T cells were isolated. The person acquired a PCR-confirmed SARS-CoV-2 infection between March and December 2020. The table came from immunoSEQ multiplex PCR; TCRdb's copy has only in-frame clones and leaves some out. Of approximately 40,000 clones detected, 73% appear once; the ten largest clones hold less than 40%. No antigen is known for these receptors. This sample comprised CD4+ T cells from PBMCs cultured with a peptide pool, obtained before COVID-19 vaccination. The receptors were gathered from a human donor who had a prior SARS-CoV-2 infection.

The chain carries TRBV3-1 (or the pseudogene TRBV3-2) and TRBJ2-3; 12 nucleotides line up with TRBD2. This CDR3 is built from 16 residues. Germline V gene data show CDR1 as LGHDT and CDR2 as YNNKEL (reference sequence). The J segment lost 1 base and the V segment lost 6 bases, leaving 5 bases of the junction unmatched. The CDR3 is CASRKRLAGGTDTQYF. The CDR3 DNA reads TGTGCCAGCAGGAAGAGACTAGCGGGGGGCACAGATACGCAGTATTTT.

This chain links TRBV5-1 with TRBJ1-1; D ambiguous. There are 14 residues in the CDR3. The germline CDR1 and CDR2 sequences are SGHRS and YFSETQ. Between the trimmed V and J ends, which lost 2 bases and 2 bases, there was a span of 10 bases. CDR3 coding DNA: TGCGCCAGCAGCTTTCAGCCAGTCAACACTGAAGCTTTCTTT. Translating it yields CASSFQPVNTEAFF. The full variable domain, its missing parts supplied by reference TRBV5-1 and TRBJ1-1, is KAGVTQTPRYLIKTRGQQVTLSCSPISGHRSVSWYQQTPGQGLQFLFEYFSETQRNKGNFPGRFSGRQFSNSRSEMNVSTLELGDSALYLCASSFQPVNTEAFFGQGTRLTVV.